Below, 31 T cell receptor beta chains from the same sample are listed, as sequenced in a study of vaccination and CD4 T cells after COVID-19. Sequencing of the DNA from cultured CD4+ T cells was carried out with the Oncomine TCR Beta short-read assay. TCRdb itself ran the PCR reads through MiXCR, one entry per CDR3 protein. This repertoire shows 17,000 or so distinct CDR3 sequences, 43% found once; its top ten account for 4.5% to 6%. Treatment indicated: approximately nine-day PBMC culture with coronavirus spike peptide pools or control peptides (ViraFEST assay). Their target antigens are unknown. Specimen: CD4+ T cells from blood, cultured in vitro, collected before SARS-CoV-2 vaccination. The receptors shown here come from a human donor who had recovered from COVID-19.

This clonotype was seen more than once but under ten times. The gene calls are TRBV7-9 and TRBJ2-1; 11 bases fit TRBD2. Losses at the gene ends were 4 bases for V and 6 bases for J; bases not matched to a gene: 8. CDR1 and CDR2 from the germline V gene are SEHNR and FQNEAQ (reference sequence). The CDR3 sequence is 16 residues long. This chain's CDR3 is CASSSKTSGSVNEQFF. The DNA for the CDR3 is TGTGCCAGCAGCTCAAAAACTAGCGGGAGTGTCAATGAGCAGTTCTTC.

The chain recombines TRBV7-9 with TRBJ1-3, with 7 bases matching TRBD1. The CDR3 sequence is 14 residues long. The V gene end was trimmed by 5 bases and the J gene end by 2 bases; junction bases not matched to a gene: 3. CDR1 and CDR2 (germline): SEHNR, FQNEAQ (reference sequence). The CDR3 is CASSRDRAGNTIYF. The CDR3 DNA reads TGTGCCAGCAGCCGAGACAGGGCTGGAAACACCATATATTTT.

The V call is TRBV19, the J call TRBJ2-7, with TRBD2 identical over 7 bases. The CDR3 loop spans 14 amino acids. The V gene's germline CDR1 is LNHDA and CDR2 SQIVND (reference sequence). V shed 5 bases and J 5 bases; nucleotides not matched to a gene: 9. The CDR3 loop is CASSSNRDYDEQYF. The CDR3 DNA is TGTGCCAGTAGTTCCAACCGGGACTACGACGAGCAGTACTTC.

The chain joins TRBV7-2 to TRBJ1-1, with D possibly TRBD1 on 5 matching bases. V lost 5 bases, J lost 1 base, and 8 bases lay in between. This CDR3 region has 13 residues. The V gene's germline CDR1 is SGHTA and CDR2 FQGNSA. The CDR3 reads CASSLTENTEAFF. Written as DNA, the CDR3 is TGTGCCAGCAGCCTGACAGAGAACACTGAAGCTTTCTTT.

This rearrangement joins TRBV2 to TRBJ1-2, with 7 bases fitting TRBD1. After removal of 6 bases from V and 6 bases from J, the junction contained 10 bases not matched to a gene. Germline V gives CDR1 SNHLY, CDR2 FYNNEI. The CDR3 spans 14 residues. DNA of the CDR3: TGTGCCAGCAGCGACAGGGTCGGGCAGGATGGCTACACCTTC. Residues: CASSDRVGQDGYTF. Combining the CDR3 with reference TRBV2 and TRBJ1-2 gives the whole variable domain EPEVTQTPSHQVTQMGQEVILRCVPISNHLYFYWYRQILGQKVEFLVSFYNNEISEKSEIFDDQFSVERPDGSNFTLKIRSTKLEDSAMYFCASSDRVGQDGYTFGSGTRLTVV.

This chain connects TRBV11-3 to TRBJ2-7; TRBD1 agrees at 7 bases. Germline V CDR1 and CDR2: SGHNT, YENEEA. V dropped 4 bases and J dropped 5; count of bases not matched to a gene: 14. The CDR3 sequence is 16 residues long. Written as DNA, the CDR3 is TGTGCCAGCAGCTCTTCCCAATACAGGGGATCGCACGAGCAGTACTTC. This sequence encodes CASSSSQYRGSHEQYF.

The chain joins TRBV6-5 to TRBJ1-6; D might be TRBD1 (5 bases). This CDR3 spans 14 amino acids. Germline CDR1 MNHEY, CDR2 SVGAGI. Between the trimmed V and J ends, which lost 3 bases and 10 bases, there was a span of 13 bases. The CDR3 region has the DNA TGTGCCAGCAGTTATCCCAGGGATGGGTCACCCCTCCACTTT. Its protein is CASSYPRDGSPLHF.

The chain is built from TRBV6-1 and TRBJ1-1; maybe TRBD1 (6 bases). The CDR3 loop spans 14 amino acids. Germline loops: CDR1 MNHNS, CDR2 SASEGT. V lost 7 bases to trimming and J lost 3 bases, with 15 bases between them. CDR3 residues: CASTLTGGHTEAFF. The CDR3 DNA is TGTGCCAGCACGTTGACAGGAGGGCACACTGAAGCTTTCTTT.

This chain uses TRBV20-1 with TRBJ1-1; no firm D call. V lost 6 bases to trimming and J lost 1 base, with 6 bases between them. The CDR3 extends over 11 amino acids. Germline-derived CDR1 and CDR2 are DFQATT and SNEGSKA (reference sequence). CDR3 region: CSAPGNTEAFF. The CDR3 bases are TGCAGTGCACCGGGGAACACTGAAGCTTTCTTT.

Only a few counts were recorded for this clonotype. This chain joins TRBV16 and TRBJ1-2; TRBD1 aligns across 7 bases. CDR1 KGHSY and CDR2 FQNENV come from the germline V gene. After removal of 3 bases from V and 0 bases from J, the junction contained 13 bases not matched to a gene. This CDR3 comprises 18 residues. The DNA of the CDR3 is TGTGCCAGCAGCCACCTTCCGGGACAGCGAGATGCTAACTATGGCTACACCTTC. The encoded protein is CASSHLPGQRDANYGYTF.

The chain uses TRBV7-9 and TRBJ2-2; TRBD1 or TRBD2 may be the D gene (5 bases each). V dropped 3 bases and J dropped 4 bases, with 6 bases sitting between them. This CDR3 region has 13 residues. CDR1 SEHNR and CDR2 FQNEAQ come from the germline V gene (reference sequence). The DNA of the CDR3 is TGTGCCAGCAGCTTCGGGGCCACCGGGGAGCTGTTTTTT. Residues: CASSFGATGELFF.

The rearrangement joins TRBV7-6 to TRBJ2-3, with TRBD2 identical over 10 bases. The germline V gene has CDR1 SGHVS and CDR2 FNYEAQ. The CDR3 is 16 amino acids. The J segment lost 1 base and the V segment lost 5 bases, leaving 6 bases of the junction unmatched. Here the CDR3 DNA reads TGTGCCAGCAGCCATTCCCTAGCGGGGGGCACAGATACGCAGTATTTT. Its translation: CASSHSLAGGTDTQYF.

This clonotype was counted a single time. The chain uses TRBV20-1 and TRBJ2-7; 7 positions match TRBD2. This CDR3 is 16 amino acids long. The germline V gene has CDR1 DFQATT and CDR2 SNEGSKA (reference sequence). The J segment lost 2 bases and the V segment lost 2 bases, leaving 12 bases of the junction unmatched. The CDR3 region is CSARRDTAGFTYEQYF. The CDR3 DNA follows: TGCAGTGCTAGAAGGGATACAGCGGGGTTCACCTACGAGCAGTACTTC.

This CDR3 reads CAISEFNYEQYF. The CDR3 DNA is TGTGCCATCAGTGAGTTTAACTACGAGCAGTACTTC. The genes are TRBV10-3 and TRBJ2-7; D ambiguous. Trimming left V 1 base short and J 3 bases short, with 4 bases between. CDR1 ENHRY and CDR2 SYGVKD come from the germline V gene. There are 12 residues in the CDR3.

In its sample, this clonotype was seen a few times. This chain uses TRBV29-1 with TRBJ2-3; tentative D call: TRBD1 (5 bases). This CDR3 contains 14 residues. Germline V lookup: CDR1 SQVTM, CDR2 ANQGSEA. Between the trimmed V and J ends, which lost 1 base and 5 bases, there was a span of 13 bases. CDR3 sequence (DNA): TGCAGCGTTGAAGCACAGGAAGTTGGAGATACGCAGTATTTT. It is translated as CSVEAQEVGDTQYF.

The rearrangement uses TRBV6-2 or TRBV6-3 and TRBJ2-7; 10 bases are shared with TRBD2. V gave up 6 bases and J gave up 1 base; unmatched junction bases: 12. In germline, CDR1 is MNHEY, CDR2 SVGEGT. The CDR3 spans 17 residues. The CDR3 reads CASSLRNSGRLSYEQYF. The DNA for the CDR3 is TGTGCCAGCAGCCTCAGAAATAGCGGGAGGCTGTCCTACGAGCAGTACTTC.

This clonotype was seen a few times. The chain recombines TRBV1 with TRBJ1-5. TRBV1 is a pseudogene segment. The CDR3 runs to 17 residues. The CDR3 nucleotides are TGCACCAGCAGCCAATATAAGGCGGATGGTAGCAATCAGCCCCAGCATTTT. It yields the protein CTSSQYKADGSNQPQHF.

This clonotype was detected only a few times. J is TRBJ2-2 and V is TRBV6-1, with 8 bases identical to TRBD2. The CDR3 runs 15 residues. Germline V gives CDR1 MNHNS, CDR2 SASEGT. V was clipped by 5 bases and J by 6 bases; unmatched bases: 8. CDR3 sequence reads: CASSQGLAWAGELFF. The CDR3 bases are TGTGCCAGCAGTCAAGGACTAGCTTGGGCCGGGGAGCTGTTTTTT.

In its sample, this clonotype was seen a few times. This rearrangement joins TRBV5-4 to TRBJ1-1; 8 bases fit TRBD1. The CDR3 has 14 amino acids. Germline CDR1 and CDR2: SGHNT and YYREEE (reference sequence). V shed 4 bases, J shed 1 base, and the junction held 3 bases outside the gene matches. The CDR3 DNA reads TGTGCCAGCAGCCATACAGGGGGGAACACTGAAGCTTTCTTT. Residues: CASSHTGGNTEAFF.

The rearrangement links TRBV7-2 to TRBJ1-2; D call uncertain. V lost 1 base, J lost 2 bases, and 8 bases lay in between. From germline, CDR1 is SGHTA and CDR2 FQGNSA. This CDR3 has 14 amino acids. The DNA of the CDR3 is TGTGCCAGCAGCTTAGTCCCAGAGAACTATGGCTACACCTTC. Its translation: CASSLVPENYGYTF.

The V and J genes are TRBV7-8 and TRBJ2-1; 11 bases agree with TRBD2. The V segment lost 7 bases and the J segment 4 bases; nucleotides outside the gene matches: 3. CDR3 length: 14 amino acids. Germline V gene sequence: CDR1 SGHVS, CDR2 FQNEAQ. CDR3: CASTLAGEYNEQFF. CDR3 coding DNA: TGTGCCAGCACACTAGCGGGGGAATACAATGAGCAGTTCTTC.

This clonotype was seen a handful of times. The gene calls are TRBV27 and TRBJ2-5; maybe TRBD1 (5 bases). CDR1 and CDR2 from the germline V gene are MNHEY and SMNVEV (reference sequence). Trimming took 2 bases from V and 4 from J, leaving 14 bases between them. CDR3 length equals 15 residues. The CDR3 DNA is TGTGCCAGCAGTTTAAGGGGTTCAAGGGCAGAGACCCAGTACTTC. Translated, it gives CASSLRGSRAETQYF.

This clonotype has more than one count but fewer than ten. This chain connects TRBV20-1 to TRBJ2-1, with 8 positions matching TRBD2. This CDR3 is 15 amino acids long. Germline assignment: CDR1 DFQATT and CDR2 SNEGSKA (reference sequence). V trimming: 0 bases; J trimming: 8 bases; junction bases outside the gene matches: 9. The CDR3 DNA reads as TGCAGTGCTAGAGATAGTCTAGCGGGCACCGATGAGCAGTTCTTC. Its protein is CSARDSLAGTDEQFF.

The chain links TRBV19 to TRBJ1-2; 8 bases agree with TRBD1. Germline CDR1 LNHDA, CDR2 SQIVND (reference sequence). CDR3 length equals 15 residues. Trimming at V came to 5 bases and at J to 8 bases, leaving 13 bases not matched to a gene. In nucleotides, the CDR3 is TGTGCCAGTAGTGCTACCTCAGGGGGCTCCGGGGGCTACACCTTC. Its translation: CASSATSGGSGGYTF.

The chain is built from TRBV20-1 and TRBJ2-2; the D gene is possibly TRBD1 (6 bases). Germline V gives CDR1 DFQATT, CDR2 SNEGSKA (reference sequence). V lost 2 bases to trimming and J lost 3 bases, with 19 bases between them. The CDR3 runs 17 residues. This CDR3 reads CSARRQIQGSHTGELFF. For the CDR3, the DNA is TGCAGTGCTAGACGCCAAATTCAGGGGTCCCACACCGGGGAGCTGTTTTTT.

J is TRBJ2-3 and V is TRBV28, with 10 bases that match TRBD2. V was pared by 2 bases and J by 6 bases, with 11 bases of the junction left unmatched. The germline gives CDR1 MDHEN, CDR2 SYDVKM. The CDR3 consists of 17 residues. The CDR3 loop is CASSLETPSGSGDTQYF. The CDR3 coding sequence is TGTGCCAGCAGTTTAGAAACCCCTAGCGGGAGCGGTGATACGCAGTATTTT. Supplemented by reference TRBV28 and TRBJ2-3, the full variable domain reads DVKVTQSSRYLVKRTGEKVFLECVQDMDHENMFWYRQDPGLGLRLIYFSYDVKMKEKGDIPEGYSVSREKKERFSLILESASTNQTSMYLCASSLETPSGSGDTQYFGPGTRLTVL.

This clonotype was counted only a few times. V usage is TRBV28 and J usage is TRBJ2-2, with D perhaps TRBD1 (5 bases). V shed 4 bases and J shed 6 bases, with 21 bases lying between them. Germline CDR1 and CDR2: MDHEN and SYDVKM. CDR3 length: 17 amino acids. The CDR3 reads CASSWATAQGRPGELFF. The CDR3 nucleotides are TGTGCCAGCAGTTGGGCAACGGCGCAGGGAAGGCCCGGGGAGCTGTTTTTT.

This chain connects TRBV7-3 to TRBJ2-1; D gene unclear. The CDR3 length is 13 residues. V was pared by 5 bases and J by 5 bases, with 10 bases between. Germline V gives CDR1 SGHTA, CDR2 FQGTGA. The CDR3 region is CASSLVGNNEQFF. Here the CDR3 DNA reads TGTGCCAGCAGCCTGGTGGGGAACAATGAGCAGTTCTTC. Variable domain in full (rest from reference TRBV7-3 and TRBJ2-1): GAGVSQTPSNKVTEKGKYVELRCDPISGHTALYWYRQSLGQGPEFLIYFQGTGAADDSGLPNDRFFAVRPEGSVSTLKIQRTERGDSAVYLCASSLVGNNEQFFGPGTRLTVL.

This clonotype has a handful of counts. The chain is built from TRBV27 and TRBJ2-7; TRBD2 agrees at 11 bases. The CDR3 is 16 residues long. V trimming: 0 bases; J trimming: 5 bases; junction bases outside the gene matches: 6. Germline lookup yields CDR1 MNHEY and CDR2 SMNVEV (reference sequence). CDR3 sequence reads: CASSLSDPGLADEQYF. For the CDR3, the DNA is TGTGCCAGCAGTTTATCGGATCCGGGACTAGCGGACGAGCAGTACTTC.

Here the CDR3 reads CSATPGQGAETQYF. CDR3 sequence (DNA): TGCAGTGCTACCCCGGGACAGGGGGCTGAGACCCAGTACTTC. The chain has TRBV20-1 and TRBJ2-5; 12 nucleotides line up with TRBD1. Germline trimming cut 4 bases from V and 5 bases from J; bases unmatched to any gene: 5. The CDR3 is 14 residues long. From germline, CDR1 is DFQATT and CDR2 SNEGSKA (reference sequence).

V usage is TRBV19 and J usage is TRBJ1-2; D gene unclear. Per germline, CDR1 LNHDA and CDR2 SQIVND (reference sequence). V was pared by 6 bases and J by 0 bases, with 17 bases between. CDR3 size: 16 residues. The DNA of the CDR3 is TGTGCCAGTAGGCGTACATGGACGGAGTCTAACTATGGCTACACCTTC. Protein sequence: CASRRTWTESNYGYTF.